The 29 T cell receptor beta chains below all came from one sample that was sequenced in a study of T cell clonality in common variable immunodeficiency. The protocol was immunoSEQ multiplex PCR, while the TCRdb copy is restricted to in-frame clones and leaves out a portion. The sample includes roughly 28,000 clones, none of them occurring once. The sample was peripheral blood mononuclear cells. All receptors derive from a person between 18 and 75 years old in good health.

The sample holds many counts of this clone. The read ends 3 residues shy of where the CDR3 ends; the end is completed using the germline J gene. This rearrangement joins TRBV7-9 to TRBJ2-7, with TRBD2 matching 8 bases. Unmatched junction bases numbered 5, after V lost 4 bases and J lost 3 bases. The CDR3 consists of 14 residues. Germline CDR1 is SEHNR and CDR2 is FQNEAQ (reference sequence). This chain's CDR3 is CASSSIGGDYEQYF. Partial CDR3 DNA: TGTGCCAGCAGCTCCATCGGGGGGGACTACGAG.

This clone was seen at least ten times. The read halts 3 residues ahead of the CDR3 end, with the missing end drawn from the germline J gene. The J gene is TRBJ1-1, the V gene TRBV7-9, with TRBD1 matching 9 bases. V was clipped by 4 bases and J by 6 bases; unmatched bases: 9. CDR3 size: 15 residues. Germline lookup yields CDR1 SEHNR and CDR2 FQNEAQ (reference sequence). CDR3 loop: CASSSSGQGIPEAFF. The sequenced part of the CDR3 DNA is TGTGCCAGCAGCTCCAGTGGACAGGGGATCCCTGAA.

This clone was seen only a few times. The CDR3 end is not reached by the read, which stops 3 residues before it; the germline J gene fills it in. The chain joins TRBV10-3 to TRBJ2-7, with 11 bases fitting TRBD1. The V segment lost 2 bases and the J segment 2 bases; nucleotides outside the gene matches: 2. CDR1 ENHRY and CDR2 SYGVKD come from the germline V gene. CDR3 length equals 15 residues. This chain's CDR3 is CAISEGQGAPYEQYF. CDR3 bases read: TGTGCCATCAGTGAGGGACAGGGGGCCCCCTACGAG.

This clone was seen many times. The sequenced fragment ends 3 residues before the CDR3 boundary, so the rest is inferred from the germline J gene. The chain couples TRBV11-3 to TRBJ2-1; the match to TRBD2 covers 9 bases. V gave up 3 bases and J gave up 7 bases; unmatched junction bases: 7. The CDR3 contains 15 residues. Germline V CDR1 and CDR2: SGHNT, YENEEA. The CDR3 spells CASSLQGLAGNEQFF. CDR3 DNA (partial): TGTGCCAGCAGCTTGCAGGGACTAGCTGGGAATGAG.

This clone was counted ten times or more. The read is 3 residues too short to cover the CDR3 end, so that end is filled in from the germline J gene. The chain recombines TRBV20-1 with TRBJ2-7; tentatively, D is TRBD1 (6 bases). V was pared by 5 bases and J by 1 base, with 9 bases between. The CDR3 runs 12 residues. Germline V gives CDR1 DFQATT, CDR2 SNEGSKA (reference sequence). The CDR3 is CSASQGSYEQYF. The covered CDR3 bases are TGCAGTGCTTCCCAGGGGTCCTACGAG.

This clone was seen repeatedly, ten times or more. The read ends 3 residues before the CDR3 terminus; that terminus is restored from the germline J gene. The chain joins TRBV5-5 to TRBJ2-1, with 8 nucleotides matching TRBD1. The trim removed 5 bases at V and 7 bases at J, leaving 5 bases unmatched. Germline CDR1 and CDR2: SGHKS and YYEKEE (reference sequence). The CDR3 covers 13 residues. The covered CDR3 bases are TGTGCCAGCAGTCCCGGACAGGGAAATGAG. It is translated as CASSPGQGNE. The whole CDR3 sequence is CASSPGQGNEQFF. Drawing the rest from reference TRBV5-5 and TRBJ2-1, the complete variable domain is DAGVTQSPTHLIKTRGQQVTLRCSPISGHKSVSWYQQVLGQGPQFIFQYYEKEERGRGNFPDRFSARQFPNYSSELNVNALLLGDSALYLCASSPGQGNEQFFGPGTRLTVL.

This clone was counted ten times or more. The DNA ends 3 residues before the CDR3 does, and the rest of the CDR3 is filled in from the germline J gene. The V gene is TRBV29-1, the J gene TRBJ2-5, with 9 bases aligning to TRBD1. Germline values: CDR1 SQVTM, CDR2 ANQGSEA. This CDR3 comprises 14 residues. V shed 5 bases, J shed 4 bases, and the junction held 8 bases outside the gene matches. The CDR3 region is CSVKKTGGRETQYF. The CDR3 bases that were read are TGCAGCGTTAAGAAGACAGGGGGGAGAGAGACC.

For this clone: The CDR3 end lies 3 residues beyond the end of the read and is filled in from the germline J gene. V and J are TRBV11-1 and TRBJ1-3; D is ambiguous. This CDR3 has 13 amino acids. Germline CDR1 SGHAT, CDR2 FQDESV (reference sequence). The V end lost 8 bases, the J end lost 4 bases, and 12 bases lay between the germline ends. The CDR3 bases that were read are TGTGCCAGCGTACGGACGGGGGGAAACACC. Amino acids: CASVRTGGNT. The complete CDR3 reads CASVRTGGNTIYF.

As to this clone: The read finishes 3 residues shy of the CDR3 end, and the germline J gene is used to complete it. The genes are TRBV11-2 and TRBJ2-7; 10 bases fit TRBD1. Germline trimming cut 2 bases from V and 2 bases from J; bases unmatched to any gene: 3. Germline V gene sequence: CDR1 SGHAT, CDR2 FQNNGV. There are 15 residues in the CDR3. CDR3 sequence reads: CASSLRDRGPYEQYF. The sequenced CDR3 bases are TGTGCCAGCAGCTTAAGGGACAGGGGTCCCTACGAG.

This clone was recorded many times. From the germline J gene comes the end of the CDR3, since the read stops 3 residues before it. This chain joins TRBV4-2 and TRBJ2-7; possible D gene TRBD1, 5 bases. The CDR3 extends over 15 amino acids. From germline, CDR1 is LGHNA and CDR2 YNFKEQ. The ends were cut back, 0 bases at V and 1 base at J, with 10 bases in the middle. The CDR3 sequence: CASSQEQGRSYEQYF. CDR3 bases read: TGTGCCAGCAGCCAAGAGCAGGGAAGGTCCTACGAG.

Ten or more counts support this clone. The read is 3 residues too short to cover the CDR3 end, so that end is filled in from the germline J gene. The V gene is TRBV2, the J gene TRBJ2-3, with 7 bases matching TRBD2. The V gene's germline CDR1 is SNHLY and CDR2 FYNNEI. Trimming at V came to 8 bases and at J to 6 bases, leaving 14 bases not matched to a gene. The CDR3 length is 15 residues. CDR3 residues: CASGRDYPVWDTQYF. The part of the CDR3 DNA that was read is TGTGCCAGCGGTAGGGACTACCCGGTTTGGGATACG.

This clone was picked up many times. The read comes to an end 3 residues before the CDR3 does, leaving the germline J gene to fill in the end. The chain couples TRBV11-2 to TRBJ2-3; TRBD2 agrees at 7 bases. The CDR3 loop spans 15 amino acids. Looked up from germline, CDR1 is SGHAT and CDR2 is FQNNGV. With 6 bases clipped from V and 0 bases from J, the junction kept 6 bases outside the gene matches. The CDR3 DNA, read in part, is TGTGCCAGCAGTAGAAGCGGGGCCAGCACAGATACG. Translating it yields CASSRSGASTDT. In full, the CDR3 is CASSRSGASTDTQYF.

As to this clone: The read comes to an end 3 residues before the CDR3 does, leaving the germline J gene to fill in the end. This chain joins TRBV5-1 and TRBJ2-3; 7 positions agree with TRBD2. From germline, CDR1 is SGHRS and CDR2 YFSETQ. The CDR3 totals 13 residues. The CDR3 here is CASSVAGEETQYF. The part of the CDR3 DNA that was read is TGCGCCAGCAGTGTCGCGGGGGAAGAGACG.

This clone showed up many times. Germline is not matched at one junction end, which may reflect a read error. The observed sequence ends 3 residues before the CDR3 terminus, with the missing tail filled in from the germline J gene. V and J are TRBV4-1 and TRBJ2-2; no definite D call. The CDR3 contains 13 residues. Per the germline V gene, CDR1 is MGHRA and CDR2 is YSYEKL. This CDR3 reads CASGQVSTGELFF. The CDR3 bases that were read are TGCGCCAGCGGCCAAGTATCCACCGGGGAG.

Many counts were recorded for this clone. The CDR3 end falls 3 residues outside the read, so it is completed with the germline J gene. The genes are TRBV10-3 and TRBJ1-1, with a weak D call TRBD1 (5 bases). In germline, CDR1 is ENHRY, CDR2 SYGVKD. This CDR3 has 14 residues. The V gene lost 7 bases and the J gene lost 6 bases, with 18 bases spanning the gap. The DNA read from the CDR3 is TGTGCCATCATGGGCCAGGGAGTAAACTCTGAA. This sequence encodes CAIMGQGVNSE. The full CDR3 protein reads CAIMGQGVNSEAFF.

This clone appeared many times. The CDR3 is cut off 3 residues early in the read; its end comes from the germline J gene. The chain carries TRBV5-1 and TRBJ1-5; 8 bases map to TRBD1. V shed 4 bases and J 3 bases; nucleotides not matched to a gene: 6. CDR3 length: 15 residues. The germline V gene has CDR1 SGHRS and CDR2 YFSETQ. The CDR3 is CASSGGTGSNQPQHF. The CDR3 DNA, read in part, is TGCGCCAGCAGCGGTGGGACAGGCTCCAATCAGCCC. Combining the CDR3 with reference TRBV5-1 and TRBJ1-5 gives the whole variable domain KAGVTQTPRYLIKTRGQQVTLSCSPISGHRSVSWYQQTPGQGLQFLFEYFSETQRNKGNFPGRFSGRQFSNSRSEMNVSTLELGDSALYLCASSGGTGSNQPQHFGDGTRLSIL.

With regard to this clone: Read data end 3 residues before the CDR3 end; the end is taken from the germline J gene. The J gene is TRBJ1-3, the V gene TRBV19, with D perhaps matching TRBD1 (6 bases). There are 14 residues in the CDR3. The V end lost 5 bases, the J end lost 2 bases, and 10 bases lay between the germline ends. CDR1 is LNHDA, CDR2 SQIVND, per germline (reference sequence). The sequenced part of the CDR3 DNA is TGTGCCAGTAGTTCAGGGGTGGCTGGAAACACC. Protein: CASSSGVAGNT. The entire CDR3 sequence reads CASSSGVAGNTIYF.

About this clone: The sequenced fragment ends 3 residues before the CDR3 boundary, so the rest is inferred from the germline J gene. Distinct nucleotide sequences in the sample also encode this CDR3. The rearrangement joins TRBV18 to TRBJ2-7; D is undetermined. Germline loops: CDR1 KGHSH, CDR2 LQKENI. This CDR3 comprises 11 residues. With 5 bases removed from V and 4 bases from J, the gap between germline ends came to 6 bases. CDR3 sequence: CASSGLYEQYF. The covered CDR3 bases are TGTGCCAGCTCAGGGCTTTACGAG.

This clone has at least ten counts. The CDR3 is cut off 3 residues early in the read; its end comes from the germline J gene. The rearrangement uses TRBV4-1 and TRBJ2-3; weak D call: TRBD1 (6 bases). The germline CDR1 and CDR2 sequences are MGHRA and YSYEKL. Trimming pared 2 bases from V and 5 bases from J, leaving 14 bases between. This CDR3 comprises 15 residues. The covered CDR3 bases are TGCGCCAGCAGCCAAACAGGGTACGGGCTAGATACG. It specifies CASSQTGYGLDT. In full, the CDR3 reads CASSQTGYGLDTQYF.

In this sample, this clone turned up a few times. Read sequence stops 3 residues before the CDR3 end, and the germline J gene provides the missing end. The genes are TRBV7-6 and TRBJ2-5; D may be TRBD2 (6 bases). Germline V gene sequence: CDR1 SGHVS, CDR2 FNYEAQ. The V gene lost 4 bases and the J gene lost 1 base, with 13 bases spanning the gap. This CDR3 has 15 residues. The covered CDR3 bases are TGTGCCAGCAGCTCCTCCGGGGGATCCCAAGAGACC. It codes for CASSSSGGSQET. The entire CDR3 protein is CASSSSGGSQETQYF. Filled out from reference TRBV7-6 and TRBJ2-5, the complete variable domain reads GAGVSQSPRYKVTKRGQDVALRCDPISGHVSLYWYRQALGQGPEFLTYFNYEAQQDKSGLPNDRFSAERPEGSISTLTIQRTEQRDSAMYRCASSSSGGSQETQYFGPGTRLLVL.

The table lists this clone with a few counts. The read terminates 3 residues before the CDR3 end, so the remaining end is supplied by the germline J gene. The chain joins TRBV10-3 to TRBJ2-7; D might be TRBD1 (5 bases). Germline V gives CDR1 ENHRY, CDR2 SYGVKD. The length of the CDR3 is 16 residues. Trimming took off 11 bases at V and 2 bases at J, with 25 bases between the two ends. Incomplete CDR3 DNA: TGTGCCGTCACATCAAGTGGGCAGGGAAGTCCCTACGAG. Residues: CAVTSSGQGSPYE. The full CDR3 is CAVTSSGQGSPYEQYF.

This clone was counted at least ten times. The read gets to within 3 residues of the CDR3 end, and the germline J gene fills in the rest. This chain connects TRBV20-1 to TRBJ1-4; D is uncertain. Trimming removed 5 bases from V and 7 bases from J, with 20 bases in between. This CDR3 has 15 residues. Germline CDR1 and CDR2: DFQATT and SNEGSKA (reference sequence). This chain's CDR3 is CSAGVMGRLAEKLFF. The CDR3 bases that were read are TGCAGTGCTGGGGTGATGGGGAGGCTAGCTGAAAAA.

This clone was detected only a few times. The read ends 3 residues shy of where the CDR3 ends; the end is completed using the germline J gene. The rearrangement uses TRBV2 and TRBJ2-3; tentatively, D is TRBD1 (6 bases). There are 13 residues in the CDR3. Per the germline V gene, CDR1 is SNHLY and CDR2 is FYNNEI. The CDR3 region is CATSRDIAQPQYF. The sequenced part of the CDR3 DNA is TGTGCCACCTCCCGGGACATCGCTCAGCCG.

In this sample, this clone turned up many times. The CDR3 end falls 3 residues outside the read, so it is completed with the germline J gene. V usage is TRBV20-1 and J usage is TRBJ2-5; possible D gene TRBD1, 5 bases. The CDR3 consists of 14 residues. The V gene lost 1 base and the J gene lost 5 bases, with 14 bases spanning the gap. Germline V CDR1 and CDR2: DFQATT, SNEGSKA (reference sequence). CDR3 sequence: CSARGVAGRETQYF. The sequenced CDR3 bases are TGCAGTGCTAGAGGGGTCGCAGGGCGGGAGACC.

There are many counts of this clone. The DNA ends 3 residues before the CDR3 does, and the rest of the CDR3 is filled in from the germline J gene. The V call is TRBV10-3, the J call TRBJ2-5; no clear D. In germline, CDR1 is ENHRY, CDR2 SYGVKD. The CDR3 length is 14 residues. V was shortened by 5 bases and J by 5 bases, with 15 bases between the two germline ends. CDR3 residues: CAISYDLTRETQYF. Incomplete CDR3 DNA: TGTGCCATCAGTTACGACCTGACGCGGGAGACC.

This clone was seen many times. The read stops 3 residues short of the end of the CDR3; the missing end is completed from the germline J gene. The chain combines TRBV19 with TRBJ1-5, with D possibly being TRBD1 (5 bases). The germline CDR1 and CDR2 sequences are LNHDA and SQIVND (reference sequence). V gave up 5 bases and J gave up 5 bases, with 13 bases separating them. The CDR3 is 14 amino acids. The CDR3 bases that were read are TGTGCCAGTAGTGCCCAAGGGGAATATCAGCCC. Residues: CASSAQGEYQP. The CDR3, in full, reads CASSAQGEYQPQHF.

This clone came up many times. The DNA read from the CDR3 is TGCAGTGCAATCAGGGGCCAAGGACACGGGGAG. This sequence encodes CSAIRGQGHGE. The whole CDR3 protein reads CSAIRGQGHGELFF. The rearrangement uses TRBV20-1 and TRBJ2-2; weak D call: TRBD1 (6 bases). Coverage ceases 3 residues before the CDR3 finishes, and the germline J gene fills in the end. Germline V gives CDR1 DFQATT, CDR2 SNEGSKA (reference sequence). V lost 6 bases and J lost 7, with 18 bases in between. The CDR3 extends over 14 amino acids.

This clone was seen only a few times. Read coverage stops 3 residues before the CDR3 terminus; the germline J gene supplies the remainder. The chain has TRBV5-1 and TRBJ2-5, with D possibly TRBD2 on 6 matching bases. Germline V gene sequence: CDR1 SGHRS, CDR2 YFSETQ. This CDR3 region has 15 residues. V gave up 2 bases and J gave up 0 bases, with 11 bases separating them. The CDR3 sequence: CASSFRGKYQETQYF. Partial CDR3 DNA: TGCGCCAGCAGCTTTCGGGGGAAGTACCAAGAGACC.

This clone was seen repeatedly, ten times or more. Read coverage stops 3 residues before the CDR3 terminus; the germline J gene supplies the remainder. V is TRBV20-1 and J is TRBJ1-1; TRBD1 is a possible D gene (6 bases). CDR3 size: 14 residues. The V gene lost 5 bases and the J gene lost 6 bases, with 19 bases spanning the gap. From germline, CDR1 is DFQATT and CDR2 SNEGSKA (reference sequence). The CDR3 here is CSASRGQYGAEAFF. The CDR3 DNA, read in part, is TGCAGTGCTTCCCGGGGACAATATGGCGCTGAA.